This TCR beta chain appears in the sequencing data of a study of cytomegalovirus exposure and HLA in healthy donors. The PCR was carried out with 60 Vbeta primers and 13 Jbeta primers. Sequenced by immunoSEQ multiplex PCR; TCRdb stores in-frame clones only, minus some. The table records about 140,000 clones, over 70% of them present only once. For this clone: The antigen is unknown.

Broader study findings: In a later analysis, DRB1 alleles had the most associated TCRs; HLA-C alleles the fewest. There were reportedly fewer N-insertions in an Asian-associated ancestry cluster than the approximately 670-donor mean, in a later analysis.

V was pared by 2 bases and J by 1 base, with 8 bases of the junction left unmatched. CDR3 length: 16 amino acids. CDR1 and CDR2 (germline): SGHDT, YYEEEE. The sample consisted of PBMCs. The J gene is TRBJ2-7, the V gene TRBV5-6; 8 bases align to TRBD1. The origin of this receptor is a man in his forties or fifties in good health and CMV-seropositive. The CDR3 loop is CASSFSMDRDSYEQYF. The CDR3 DNA follows: TGTGCCAGCAGCTTTTCCATGGACAGGGATTCCTACGAGCAGTACTTC.